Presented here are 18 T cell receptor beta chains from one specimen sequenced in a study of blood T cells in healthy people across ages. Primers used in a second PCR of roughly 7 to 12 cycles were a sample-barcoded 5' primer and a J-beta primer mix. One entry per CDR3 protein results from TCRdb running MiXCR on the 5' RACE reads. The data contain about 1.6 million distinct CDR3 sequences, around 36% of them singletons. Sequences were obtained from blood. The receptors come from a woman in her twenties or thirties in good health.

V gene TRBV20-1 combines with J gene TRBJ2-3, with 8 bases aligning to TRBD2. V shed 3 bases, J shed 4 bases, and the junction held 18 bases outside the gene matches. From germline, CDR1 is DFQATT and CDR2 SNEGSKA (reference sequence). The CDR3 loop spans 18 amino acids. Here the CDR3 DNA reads TGCAGTGCTAGTGGCGGGGATAGCGGGGTCCTAAGAGCAGATACGCAGTATTTT. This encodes CSASGGDSGVLRADTQYF.

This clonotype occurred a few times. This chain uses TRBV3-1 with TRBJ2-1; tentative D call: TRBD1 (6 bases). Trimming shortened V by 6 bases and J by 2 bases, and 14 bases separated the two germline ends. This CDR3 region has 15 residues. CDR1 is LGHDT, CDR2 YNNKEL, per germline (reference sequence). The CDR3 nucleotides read TGTGCCAGCAGTCGCGTAGGGGGAACCTACAATGAGCAGTTCTTC. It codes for CASSRVGGTYNEQFF.

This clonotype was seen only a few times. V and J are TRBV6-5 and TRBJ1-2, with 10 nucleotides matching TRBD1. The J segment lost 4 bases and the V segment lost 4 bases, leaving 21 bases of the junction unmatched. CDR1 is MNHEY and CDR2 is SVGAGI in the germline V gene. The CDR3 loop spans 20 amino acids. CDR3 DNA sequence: TGTGCCAGCAGTTCAAAGCCGGGACAGGGGCCCCTAGAGGGTTCCTATGGCTACACCTTC. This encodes CASSSKPGQGPLEGSYGYTF.

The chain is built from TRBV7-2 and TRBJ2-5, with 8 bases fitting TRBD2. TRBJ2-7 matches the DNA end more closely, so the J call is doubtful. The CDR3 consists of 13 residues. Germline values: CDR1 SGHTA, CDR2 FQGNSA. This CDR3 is CASSLGSGSEQYF. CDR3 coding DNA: TGTGCCAGCAGCTTAGGCAGCGGGAGCGAGCAGTACTTC.

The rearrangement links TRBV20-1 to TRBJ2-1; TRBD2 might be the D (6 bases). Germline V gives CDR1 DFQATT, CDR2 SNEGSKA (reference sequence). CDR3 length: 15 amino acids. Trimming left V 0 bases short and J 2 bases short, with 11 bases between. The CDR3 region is CSARDWGVPYNEQFF. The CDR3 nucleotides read TGCAGTGCTAGAGATTGGGGGGTCCCCTACAATGAGCAGTTCTTC.

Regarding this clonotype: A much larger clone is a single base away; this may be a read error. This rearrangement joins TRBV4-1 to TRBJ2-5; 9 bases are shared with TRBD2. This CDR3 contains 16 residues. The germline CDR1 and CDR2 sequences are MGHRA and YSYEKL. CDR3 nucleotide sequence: TGCACCAGCAGCTCACCGACTAGCGGAGCCCAAGAGACCCAGTACTTC. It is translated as CTSSSPTSGAQETQYF.

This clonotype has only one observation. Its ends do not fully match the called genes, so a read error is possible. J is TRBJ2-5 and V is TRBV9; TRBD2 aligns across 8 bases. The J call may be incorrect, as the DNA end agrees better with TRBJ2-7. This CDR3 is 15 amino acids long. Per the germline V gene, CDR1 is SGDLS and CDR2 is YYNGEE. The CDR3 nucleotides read TGCGCCAGCAGCGTCACCGGGACTAGAACTCACGAGCAGTACTTC. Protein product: CASSVTGTRTHEQYF.

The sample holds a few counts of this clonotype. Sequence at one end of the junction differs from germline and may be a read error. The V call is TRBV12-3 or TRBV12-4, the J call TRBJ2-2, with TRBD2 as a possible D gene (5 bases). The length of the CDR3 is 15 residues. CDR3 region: CASSLAFVNTGERFF. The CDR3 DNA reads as TGTGCCAGCAGTTTAGCGTTTGTGAACACCGGGGAGCGGTTTTTT.

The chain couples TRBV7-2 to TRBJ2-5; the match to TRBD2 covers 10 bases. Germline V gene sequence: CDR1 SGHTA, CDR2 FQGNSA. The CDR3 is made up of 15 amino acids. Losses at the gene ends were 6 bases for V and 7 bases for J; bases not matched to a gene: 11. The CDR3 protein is CASRSTSGTLVTQYF. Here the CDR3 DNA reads TGTGCCAGCAGGTCAACTAGCGGGACGTTGGTGACCCAGTACTTC. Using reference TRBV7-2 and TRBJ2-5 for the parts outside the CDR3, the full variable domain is GAGVSQSPSNKVTEKGKDVELRCDPISGHTALYWYRQSLGQGLEFLIYFQGNSAPDKSGLPSDRFSAERTGGSVSTLTIQRTQQEDSAVYLCASRSTSGTLVTQYFGPGTRLLVL.

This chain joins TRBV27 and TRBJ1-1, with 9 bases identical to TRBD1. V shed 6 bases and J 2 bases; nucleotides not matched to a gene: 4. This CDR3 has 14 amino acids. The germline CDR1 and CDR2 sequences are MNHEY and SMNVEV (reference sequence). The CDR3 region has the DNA TGTGCCAGCAGGATGGGACAGGGAAACACTGAAGCTTTCTTT. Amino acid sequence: CASRMGQGNTEAFF.

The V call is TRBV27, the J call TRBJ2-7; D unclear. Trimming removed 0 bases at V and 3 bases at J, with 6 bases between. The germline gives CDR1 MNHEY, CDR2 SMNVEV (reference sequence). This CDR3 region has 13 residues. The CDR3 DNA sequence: TGTGCCAGCAGTTTATCGATGATCTACGAGCAGTACTTC. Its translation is CASSLSMIYEQYF.

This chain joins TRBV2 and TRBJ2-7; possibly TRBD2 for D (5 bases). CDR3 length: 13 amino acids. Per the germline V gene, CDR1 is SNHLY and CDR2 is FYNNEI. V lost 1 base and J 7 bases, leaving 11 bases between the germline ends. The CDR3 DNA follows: TGTGCCAGCAGTGAAGGCGAGGGCCGGGAGCAGTACTTC. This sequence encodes CASSEGEGREQYF.

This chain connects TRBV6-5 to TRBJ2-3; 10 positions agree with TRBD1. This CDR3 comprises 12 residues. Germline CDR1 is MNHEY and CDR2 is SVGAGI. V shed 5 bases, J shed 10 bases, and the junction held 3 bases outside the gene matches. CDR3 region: CASSPGQGSQYF. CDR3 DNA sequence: TGTGCCAGCAGTCCGGGACAGGGGTCGCAGTATTTT.

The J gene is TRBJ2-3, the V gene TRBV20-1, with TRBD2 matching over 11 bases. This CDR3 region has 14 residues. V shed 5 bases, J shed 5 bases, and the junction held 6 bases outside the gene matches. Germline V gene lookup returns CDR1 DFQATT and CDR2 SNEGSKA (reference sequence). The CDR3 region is CSAVSGRAGDTQYF. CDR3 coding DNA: TGCAGTGCTGTTAGCGGGAGGGCCGGAGATACGCAGTATTTT.

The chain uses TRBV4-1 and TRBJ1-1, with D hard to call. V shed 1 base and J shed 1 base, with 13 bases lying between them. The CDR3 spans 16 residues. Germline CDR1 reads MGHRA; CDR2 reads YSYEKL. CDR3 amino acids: CASSQVGVEGNTEAFF. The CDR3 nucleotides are TGCGCCAGCAGCCAAGTCGGCGTTGAGGGGAACACTGAAGCTTTCTTT.

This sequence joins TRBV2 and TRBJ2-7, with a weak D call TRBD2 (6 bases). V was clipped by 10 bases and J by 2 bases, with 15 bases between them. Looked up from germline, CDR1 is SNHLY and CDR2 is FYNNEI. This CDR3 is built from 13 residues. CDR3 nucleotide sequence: TGTGCCACTACCGACGGGGGTGCCTACGAGCAGTACTTC. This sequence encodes CATTDGGAYEQYF.

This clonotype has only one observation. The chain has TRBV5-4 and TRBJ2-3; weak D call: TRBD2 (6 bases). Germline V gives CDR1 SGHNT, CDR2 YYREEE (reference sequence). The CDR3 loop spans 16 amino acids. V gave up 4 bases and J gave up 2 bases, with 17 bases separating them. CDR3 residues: CASSGDWRGVTDTQYF. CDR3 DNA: TGTGCCAGCAGCGGGGACTGGCGGGGAGTCACAGATACGCAGTATTTT.

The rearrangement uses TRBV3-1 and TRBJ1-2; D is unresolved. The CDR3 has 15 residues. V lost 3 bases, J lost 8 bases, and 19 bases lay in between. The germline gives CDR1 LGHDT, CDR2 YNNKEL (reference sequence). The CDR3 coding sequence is TGTGCCAGCAGCCACCCTCGAGGGAGTAGAATAGGCTACACCTTC. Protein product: CASSHPRGSRIGYTF.